A selection of T cell receptor beta chains follows, all from one sample in a study of cytomegalovirus exposure and HLA in healthy donors. TCRdb's copy holds only in-frame clones and misses some; the assay was immunoSEQ multiplex PCR. The sample has 150,000 or so clones; around 77% are singletons. Sequencing was carried out using PBMCs. The source of these receptors is a woman in her twenties or thirties in good health and CMV-seronegative. CDR3s include the opening cysteine and the closing phenylalanine or tryptophan. Each record gives: J gene, clone size, D gene, V gene, CDR3 protein, CDR3 DNA. A D gene is named only where the DNA matches it firmly. A row's size may be missing; if present it is once, few, many or a size class.

>TRBJ2-6|.|.|TRBV7-2
CASSLGTGGANVLTF
TGTGCCAGCAGCTTAGGGACTGGTGGGGCCAACGTCCTGACTTTC
>TRBJ2-7|.|.|TRBV2
CASSETGLSSYEQYF
TGTGCCAGCAGTGAGACAGGCCTGAGCTCCTACGAGCAGTACTTC
>TRBJ2-7|.|TRBD1|TRBV15
CATSRAGTGTSYEQYF
TGTGCCACCAGCAGAGCTGGGACAGGTACTTCCTACGAGCAGTACTTC
>TRBJ2-2|once|TRBD2|TRBV7-6
CASSLDVDVAGVAGELFF
TGTGCCAGCAGCTTAGATGTAGATGTAGCGGGAGTGGCCGGGGAGCTGTTTTTT
>TRBJ1-1|.|.|TRBV7-8
CASSLGRDGMNTEAFF
TGTGCCAGCAGCTTAGGACGCGACGGGATGAACACTGAAGCTTTCTTT
>TRBJ1-1|.|.|TRBV29-1
CSVDRQWSKEAFF
TGCAGCGTTGATCGACAGTGGAGCAAGGAAGCTTTCTTT
>TRBJ1-4|.|.|TRBV2
CASSAERLNEKLFF
TGTGCCAGCAGTGCCGAGAGATTAAATGAAAAACTGTTTTTT
>TRBJ2-7|.|TRBD2|TRBV5-5
CASSRLGGAAHEQYF
TGTGCCAGCAGCCGCCTGGGAGGGGCGGCCCACGAGCAGTACTTC
>TRBJ2-2|.|TRBD1|TRBV5-4
CASSFGTQGAGELFF
TGTGCCAGCAGCTTCGGTACACAGGGGGCCGGGGAGCTGTTTTTT
>TRBJ1-5|.|.|TRBV5-4
CASSSRTAGDSNQPQHF
TGTGCCAGCAGCAGTAGGACGGCAGGGGATAGCAATCAGCCCCAGCATTTT
>TRBJ1-5|.|.|TRBV27
CASSLGGGTIGRPQHF
TGTGCCAGCAGTTTAGGTGGGGGGACGATAGGACGCCCCCAGCATTTT
>TRBJ1-5|.|TRBD1|TRBV6-1
CATSGQGFSNQPQHF
TGTGCCACCTCTGGACAGGGCTTTAGCAATCAGCCCCAGCATTTT
>TRBJ2-7|.|TRBD2|TRBV7-9
CASSLAASGGKYEQYF
TGTGCCAGCAGCTTAGCGGCTAGCGGGGGGAAGTACGAGCAGTACTTC
>TRBJ1-5|.|TRBD1|TRBV7-8
CASSRQGSVGSNQPQHF
TGTGCCAGCAGCCGACAGGGAAGCGTGGGTAGCAATCAGCCCCAGCATTTT
>TRBJ2-3|.|TRBD1|TRBV27
CASSLHAGQGTDTQYF
TGTGCCAGCAGTTTACACGCGGGACAGGGTACAGATACGCAGTATTTT
>TRBJ2-1|.|TRBD2|TRBV6-5
CASRPGLWGGEQFF
TGTGCCAGCAGGCCGGGCCTTTGGGGGGGTGAGCAGTTCTTC
>TRBJ2-3|.|.|TRBV7-3
CASSSRGRATDTQYF
TGTGCCAGCAGCTCCCGTGGTAGAGCCACAGATACGCAGTATTTT
>TRBJ1-2|.|TRBD1|TRBV19
CASSLQGDGYTF
TGTGCCAGTAGTCTACAGGGGGATGGCTACACCTTC
>TRBJ1-5|few|.|TRBV6-5
CASSELWRGQPQHF
TGTGCCAGCAGTGAACTCTGGCGCGGTCAGCCCCAGCATTTT
>TRBJ2-3|.|TRBD2|TRBV9
CASSVGLAGWGSTDTQYF
TGTGCCAGCAGCGTAGGACTAGCGGGATGGGGTAGCACAGATACGCAGTATTTT
>TRBJ1-3|.|.|TRBV9
CASSFSVGTTGNTIYF
TGTGCCAGCAGCTTTAGCGTCGGGACTACTGGAAACACCATATATTTT
>TRBJ1-1|few|TRBD1|TRBV7-3
CASSLKGAPVNTEAFF
TGTGCCAGCAGCCTCAAGGGGGCTCCGGTCAACACTGAAGCTTTCTTT
>TRBJ2-5|.|TRBD1|TRBV6-6
CASSYLAGGYETQYF
TGTGCCAGCAGTTACCTTGCAGGGGGCTATGAGACCCAGTACTTC
>TRBJ1-5|.|.|TRBV19
CASSIGEGNQPQHF
TGTGCCAGTAGTATTGGGGAGGGCAATCAGCCCCAGCATTTT
>TRBJ1-2|.|TRBD1|TRBV6-5
CASSYRTGTGYGYPF
TGTGCCAGCAGTTACCGGACAGGGACTGGCTATGGCTACCCCTTC
>TRBJ2-1|.|TRBD2|TRBV7-3
CASSPRGTSGAGEQFF
TGTGCCAGCAGCCCAAGGGGCACTAGCGGGGCGGGGGAGCAGTTCTTC
>TRBJ2-1|.|TRBD2|TRBV6-1
CASMSSGGSYNEQFF
TGTGCCAGCATGTCCTCGGGGGGGTCCTACAATGAGCAGTTCTTC
>TRBJ2-5|.|.|TRBV4-1
CASSESVQRETQYF
TGCGCCAGCAGCGAAAGTGTCCAGCGGGAGACCCAGTACTTC
>TRBJ1-2|.|TRBD1|TRBV19
CASSWDRDGRYGYTF
TGTGCCAGTAGTTGGGACAGGGACGGTCGATATGGCTACACCTTC
>TRBJ2-1|.|TRBD2|TRBV19
CASSIGGSDEQFF
TGTGCCAGTAGTATTGGCGGGAGTGATGAGCAGTTCTTC
>TRBJ2-5|.|.|TRBV6-1
CASSPTLGTQYF
TGTGCCAGCAGCCCTACCCTAGGGACCCAGTACTTC
>TRBJ2-7|many|.|TRBV7-8
CASSPRLLSYEQYF
TGTGCCAGCAGCCCCAGGCTTCTGTCCTACGAGCAGTACTTC
>TRBJ1-1|.|.|TRBV27
CASSFRGVGGKTEAFF
TGTGCCAGCAGTTTTCGAGGAGTGGGGGGGAAGACTGAAGCTTTCTTT
>TRBJ2-7|.|TRBD1|TRBV7-2
CASSLQRGPISYEQYF
TGTGCCAGCAGCCTTCAAAGGGGGCCCATTTCCTACGAGCAGTACTTC
>TRBJ2-5|.|TRBD2|TRBV2
CASVDRAGGETQYF
TGTGCCAGCGTAGATCGGGCGGGGGGCGAGACCCAGTACTTC
>TRBJ2-7|.|TRBD2|TRBV30
CAWSERLAGGYEQYF
TGTGCCTGGAGTGAACGACTAGCGGGAGGGTACGAGCAGTACTTC
>TRBJ1-2|.|.|TRBV27
CATGVGYGYTF
TGTGCCACAGGGGTTGGCTATGGCTACACCTTC
>TRBJ2-7|few|TRBD1|TRBV7-2
CASSLVDRGHLRFYEQYF
TGTGCCAGCAGCTTAGTGGACAGGGGGCATTTGAGGTTCTACGAGCAGTACTTC
>TRBJ1-2|.|.|TRBV4-1
CASSQDLTGQYYGYTF
TGCGCCAGCAGCCAAGACCTGACAGGCCAATACTATGGCTACACCTTC
>TRBJ1-1|.|TRBD1|TRBV29-1
CSVVRTGGIGAEAFF
TGCAGCGTTGTTAGGACAGGGGGAATCGGGGCTGAAGCTTTCTTT
>TRBJ2-7|.|TRBD1|TRBV4-2
CASSQGGTDAYEQYF
TGTGCCAGCAGCCAAGGGGGGACAGACGCCTACGAGCAGTACTTC
>TRBJ1-2|.|.|TRBV5-4
CASSLVPGGGGYGYTF
TGTGCCAGCAGCTTAGTACCGGGGGGTGGTGGCTATGGCTACACCTTC